The rows below give T cell receptor beta chains drawn from one sample of a study of T cells after yellow fever vaccination. Using its own MiXCR run on the 5' RACE reads, TCRdb lists one record per CDR3 protein. The sample holds under 600,000 distinct CDR3 sequences, roughly 13% seen once. The source material was PBMCs, sampled on the day of the yellow fever booster vaccination. These receptor sequences come from a man aged 30 to 45 who received the YFV17D yellow fever vaccine. The CDR3 runs from the conserved cysteine through the conserved F or W. D genes are given only for firm matches. Part of the rows lack a size; the others show once, few, many or a class for expanded clones.

V gene: TRBV5-1
D gene: NA
J gene: TRBJ1-1
clone size: once
CDR3 protein: CASSLNQNTNTEAFF
CDR3 DNA: TGCGCCAGCAGCTTAAACCAGAACACCAACACTGAAGCTTTCTTT

V gene: TRBV27
D gene: NA
J gene: TRBJ2-7
clone size: NA
CDR3 protein: CASSLRNAPPPDEQYF
CDR3 DNA: TGTGCCAGCAGTTTACGCAACGCGCCCCCCCCCGACGAGCAGTACTTC

V gene: TRBV7-9
D gene: NA
J gene: TRBJ2-7
clone size: many
CDR3 protein: CASQQGSYEQYF
CDR3 DNA: TGTGCCAGCCAACAGGGATCCTACGAGCAGTACTTC

V gene: TRBV5-1
D gene: TRBD1
J gene: TRBJ2-7
clone size: few
CDR3 protein: CASSKLGTGGSEQYF
CDR3 DNA: TGCGCCAGCAGTAAGCTGGGGACAGGGGGTTCCGAGCAGTACTTC

V gene: TRBV5-6
D gene: NA
J gene: TRBJ1-2
clone size: few
CDR3 protein: CASSPAGVCYTF
CDR3 DNA: TGTGCCAGCAGCCCCGCGGGCGTCTGCTACACCTTC

V gene: TRBV27
D gene: TRBD1
J gene: TRBJ1-2
clone size: few
CDR3 protein: CASSFQPNTGVYGYTF
CDR3 DNA: TGTGCCAGCAGTTTCCAACCCAATACAGGGGTCTATGGCTACACCTTC

V gene: TRBV7-2
D gene: TRBD1
J gene: TRBJ2-1
clone size: many
CDR3 protein: CASSPDRNTQFF
CDR3 DNA: TGTGCCAGCAGCCCGGACAGGAATACGCAGTTCTTC

V gene: TRBV20-1
D gene: NA
J gene: TRBJ2-2
clone size: NA
CDR3 protein: CSASTGYVGELFF
CDR3 DNA: TGCAGTGCGTCTACAGGGTACGTCGGGGAGCTGTTTTTT

V gene: TRBV7-3
D gene: TRBD1
J gene: TRBJ2-1
clone size: NA
CDR3 protein: CASSSTGAVVQEQFF
CDR3 DNA: TGTGCCAGCAGCTCCACAGGGGCCGTCGTCCAGGAGCAGTTCTTC

V gene: TRBV7-8
D gene: NA
J gene: TRBJ2-7
clone size: NA
CDR3 protein: CASSLVTGAEQYF
CDR3 DNA: TGTGCCAGCAGCTTAGTAACGGGGGCAGAGCAGTACTTC

V gene: TRBV19
D gene: TRBD2
J gene: TRBJ2-7
clone size: few
CDR3 protein: CASSELAGGRIEQYF
CDR3 DNA: TGTGCCAGTAGTGAACTAGCGGGAGGTAGGATCGAGCAGTACTTC

V gene: TRBV5-1
D gene: NA
J gene: TRBJ2-7
clone size: many
CDR3 protein: CASSLWAGSYEQYF
CDR3 DNA: TGCGCCAGCAGCTTATGGGCGGGCTCCTACGAGCAGTACTTC

V gene: TRBV5-6
D gene: TRBD1
J gene: TRBJ2-7
clone size: NA
CDR3 protein: CASSQGAAWYGEQYF
CDR3 DNA: TGTGCCAGCAGCCAGGGGGCGGCCTGGTATGGCGAGCAGTACTTC

V gene: TRBV6-2/TRBV6-3
D gene: NA
J gene: TRBJ2-1
clone size: few
CDR3 protein: CASSHGYEQFF
CDR3 DNA: TGTGCCAGCAGTCACGGGTATGAGCAGTTCTTC

V gene: TRBV11-2
D gene: TRBD2
J gene: TRBJ2-7
clone size: NA
CDR3 protein: CASSSASLAGVEQYF
CDR3 DNA: TGTGCCAGCAGCTCAGCGTCTCTAGCGGGGGTCGAGCAGTACTTC

V gene: TRBV30
D gene: NA
J gene: TRBJ2-4
clone size: few
CDR3 protein: CAWSVTGVVQYF
CDR3 DNA: TGTGCCTGGAGTGTAACGGGGGTTGTTCAGTACTTC

V gene: TRBV5-1
D gene: TRBD2
J gene: TRBJ2-1
clone size: many
CDR3 protein: CASSLGTSGRDHNEQFF
CDR3 DNA: TGCGCCAGCAGCTTGGGGACTAGCGGGAGGGATCACAATGAGCAGTTCTTC

V gene: TRBV5-1
D gene: TRBD2
J gene: TRBJ2-7
clone size: NA
CDR3 protein: CASSSDSGRISYEQYF
CDR3 DNA: TGCGCCAGCAGCTCCGATAGCGGGAGGATCTCCTACGAGCAGTACTTC

V gene: TRBV30
D gene: NA
J gene: TRBJ2-1
clone size: NA
CDR3 protein: CAWSGWGSGNEQFF
CDR3 DNA: TGTGCCTGGAGTGGGTGGGGTTCAGGAAATGAGCAGTTCTTC

V gene: TRBV12-3/TRBV12-4
D gene: NA
J gene: TRBJ2-1
clone size: NA
CDR3 protein: CASNRGSGSYNEQFF
CDR3 DNA: TGTGCCAGCAATAGAGGGAGTGGCTCCTACAATGAGCAGTTCTTC

V gene: TRBV7-2
D gene: TRBD2
J gene: TRBJ2-1
clone size: NA
CDR3 protein: CASRPGLAGGANEQFF
CDR3 DNA: TGTGCCAGCAGACCGGGACTAGCGGGAGGGGCTAATGAGCAGTTCTTC

V gene: TRBV19
D gene: TRBD1
J gene: TRBJ2-2
clone size: NA
CDR3 protein: CASSIRGGAVGELFF
CDR3 DNA: TGTGCCAGTAGTATTAGAGGGGGCGCCGTCGGGGAGCTGTTTTTT

V gene: TRBV18
D gene: NA
J gene: TRBJ1-1
clone size: many
CDR3 protein: CASSPTGARTEAFF
CDR3 DNA: TGTGCCAGCTCACCTACGGGGGCGAGGACTGAAGCTTTCTTT

V gene: TRBV12-3/TRBV12-4
D gene: TRBD2
J gene: TRBJ2-5
clone size: few
CDR3 protein: CASSLGLGGQETQYF
CDR3 DNA: TGTGCCAGCAGTCTCGGACTCGGGGGGCAAGAGACCCAGTACTTC

V gene: TRBV20-1
D gene: NA
J gene: TRBJ1-1
clone size: NA
CDR3 protein: CSAQAGGRTEAFF
CDR3 DNA: TGCAGTGCTCAAGCTGGTGGACGGACTGAAGCTTTCTTT